These T cell receptor beta chains were read from a single sample in a study of T cell repertoires in cytomegalovirus infection. Each CDR3 protein gets one entry after TCRdb re-called the reads with MiXCR. The repertoire holds more than 200,000 distinct CDR3 sequences, with 8% to 9.5% as singletons. Sequenced material: PBMCs. The receptors shown here come from a human donor in good health (CMV status not recorded). Some clones in this sample may be carry-over from other donors' samples. The CDR3 runs from the conserved cysteine through the conserved F or W. The D gene is left open where the match is weak. Expanded clones get a size class; other rows say once, few or many, or leave the size out.

j_call d_call clone_size v_call cdr3_nt cdr3_aa
TRBJ2-1 TRBD1 few TRBV20-1 TGCAGTGCTGCCCGACAGGGGGCGCGGAATGAGCAGTTCTTC CSAARQGARNEQFF
TRBJ2-1 - many TRBV5-5 TGTGCCAGCAGCTTACAGGGCAACTCCTACAATGAGCAGTTCTTC CASSLQGNSYNEQFF
TRBJ1-1 - many TRBV7-2 TGTGCCAGCAGCTTATCACAGTATGGGGGCACTGAAGCTTTCTTT CASSLSQYGGTEAFF
TRBJ1-6 - many TRBV5-3 TGTGCCAGCAGCTTACAGGGAAATAATTCACCCCTCCACTTT CASSLQGNNSPLHF
TRBJ1-5 TRBD1 few TRBV20-1 TGCAGTGCTAGAGGGGACAGGGGCAATCAGCCCCAGCATTTT CSARGDRGNQPQHF
TRBJ1-2 - many TRBV11-2 TGTGCCAGCAGCCTACAAAAACACCTGAACTATGGCTACACCTTC CASSLQKHLNYGYTF
TRBJ2-1 TRBD2 many TRBV7-2 TGTGCCAGCAGCCTAGAGGGGACTAGCGGGAGGTGGCACAATGAGCAGTTCTTC CASSLEGTSGRWHNEQFF
TRBJ1-3 - - TRBV27 TGTGCCAGCAGTTCATCCGGGACACTGGAAAACACCATATATTTT CASSSSGTLENTIYF
TRBJ1-4 TRBD1 many TRBV7-6 TGTGCCAGCAGTTCGAGACAGGGCCTTAATGAAAAACTGTTTTTT CASSSRQGLNEKLFF
TRBJ2-7 - few TRBV20-1 TGCAGTGCTAGAACTCTCTACGAGCAGTACTTC CSARTLYEQYF
TRBJ1-2 - many TRBV7-2 TGTGCCAGCAGCTTAGACGCCGGGACTAACTATGGCTACACCTTC CASSLDAGTNYGYTF
TRBJ2-5 - many TRBV7-9 TGTGCCAGCATCCCCCTTCGGGCTAAGACCCAGTACTTC CASIPLRAKTQYF
TRBJ1-2 TRBD1 few TRBV2 TGTGCCAGCAGCAGGGACAGGGTTGAGGGCTACACCTTC CASSRDRVEGYTF
TRBJ1-2 - few TRBV10-3 TGTGCCATCAGTGAAGGTGGGGGACTTTATGGCTACACCTTC CAISEGGGLYGYTF
TRBJ1-1 - many TRBV7-2 TGTGCCAGCAGCTCAATCCTGACACGGAACACTGAAGCTTTCTTT CASSSILTRNTEAFF
TRBJ1-2 TRBD1 - TRBV7-2 TGTGCCAGCAGCCCACCCACAGGGGTCGGCTATGGCTACACCTTC CASSPPTGVGYGYTF
TRBJ2-1 - many TRBV9 TGTGCCAGCGCGGGACAGCCGAGCTCCTACAATGAGCAGTTCTTC CASAGQPSSYNEQFF
TRBJ2-7 - many TRBV12-3/TRBV12-4 TGTGCCAGCAGTGGACAGTCCTACGAGCAGTACTTC CASSGQSYEQYF
TRBJ1-6 - many TRBV10-3 TGTGCCATCAGCCCTTGGGCAGGGAGCTCCTATAATTCACCCCTCCACTTT CAISPWAGSSYNSPLHF
TRBJ1-1 - many TRBV7-2 TGTGCCAGCAGCCGATCAGGCGCAGCGAACACTGAAGCTTTCTTT CASSRSGAANTEAFF
TRBJ1-3 - few TRBV18 TGTGCCAGCTCACCACCGAACGGATTCTCTGGAAACACCATATATTTT CASSPPNGFSGNTIYF
TRBJ2-1 TRBD2 many TRBV5-5 TGTGCCAGCAGATCCGGGGCGGGAGAGTACAATGAGCAGTTCTTC CASRSGAGEYNEQFF
TRBJ2-5 - few TRBV12-3/TRBV12-4 TGTGCCAGCAAAACCGGCGGGGCGGAGACCCAGTACTTC CASKTGGAETQYF
TRBJ2-5 - few TRBV20-1 TGCAGTGTTAGTGTATGGCGGGGAGGAGAGACCCAGTACTTC CSVSVWRGGETQYF
TRBJ1-1 TRBD1 many TRBV19 TGTGCCAGTAGAGACCGGACAGGGGGCAACACTGAAGCTTTCTTT CASRDRTGGNTEAFF
TRBJ2-1 - many TRBV7-6 TGTGCCAGCAGCGGGGAGAGCTTGTCTGAGCAGTTCTTC CASSGESLSEQFF
TRBJ1-2 - few TRBV6-1 TGTGCCAGCAGTGAATGGGGACCCTATGGCTACACCTTC CASSEWGPYGYTF
TRBJ2-1 TRBD2 - TRBV14 TGTGCCAGCAGCCAACGTCCCGCTAGCGGGCGAGGGGTAAATGAGCAGTTCTTC CASSQRPASGRGVNEQFF
TRBJ1-1 - few TRBV13 TGTGCCAGCAGCTTAAATCTCAGGGGAGTGACTGAAGCTTTCTTT CASSLNLRGVTEAFF
TRBJ2-1 TRBD2 many TRBV7-2 TGTGCCAGCAGCCGCGGGACTAGCGGGCGCCGGTTGGGCAATGAGCAGTTCTTC CASSRGTSGRRLGNEQFF
TRBJ2-7 TRBD1 few TRBV6-4 TGTGCCAGCAGTGACCCGAGGGGGCCCGCACCCCACGAGCAGTACTTC CASSDPRGPAPHEQYF
TRBJ2-3 - many TRBV7-8 TGTGCCAGCAGCTTAGAGGCAGGCACAGATACGCAGTATTTT CASSLEAGTDTQYF
TRBJ1-3 - many TRBV6-2/TRBV6-3 TGTGCCAGCAGCCGAAGCGTGCCTCGAGGAAACACCATATATTTT CASSRSVPRGNTIYF
TRBJ2-1 - - TRBV7-2 TGTGCCAGCAGCCCAATGGGGGGTTTCGGGACTGGTGGCTACAATGAGCAGTTCTTC CASSPMGGFGTGGYNEQFF
TRBJ1-5 - - TRBV2 TGTGCCAGTGGTAGGGAGCAATCTCAGCCCCAGCATTTT CASGREQSQPQHF
TRBJ1-1 TRBD1 many TRBV7-2 TGTGCCAGCAGCTTAGCGCACGGGGACAGCACTGAAGCTTTCTTT CASSLAHGDSTEAFF
TRBJ2-7 TRBD1 - TRBV29-1 TGCAGCGTTGAGACAGGGCGAGGGGGTGAGCAGTACTTC CSVETGRGGEQYF
TRBJ2-1 TRBD1 many TRBV11-2 TGTGCCAGCAGCTCTCGAACCTCCGGGACAGGGGGCAATGAGCAGTTCTTC CASSSRTSGTGGNEQFF
TRBJ1-1 - few TRBV5-1 TGCGCCAGCAGCTTGGGTGGGGACCCAACGGGAACTGAAGCTTTCTTT CASSLGGDPTGTEAFF
TRBJ2-1 - many TRBV7-2 TGTGCCAGCGGCAGTAGCTCCTACAATGAGCAGTTCTTC CASGSSSYNEQFF
TRBJ1-1 - many TRBV7-2 TGTGCCAGCAGCATACGCAGGGGTGCTGAAGCTTTCTTT CASSIRRGAEAFF
TRBJ1-5 TRBD1 few TRBV12-3/TRBV12-4 TGTGCCAGCAGCCCCTCACAGGGGGCGAGCAATCAGCCCCAGCATTTT CASSPSQGASNQPQHF
TRBJ2-7 - many TRBV4-3 TGCGCCAGCAGCCAAGGAAGGGCGCAAACCTACGAGCAGTACTTC CASSQGRAQTYEQYF
TRBJ1-2 - many TRBV7-2 TGTGCCAGCAGCCTCTTTCAGAGAGGTGGCTACACCTTC CASSLFQRGGYTF
TRBJ1-1 - many TRBV15 TGTGCCACCAGCAGAGCCGAATCGAACACTGAAGCTTTCTTT CATSRAESNTEAFF
TRBJ1-3 - many TRBV7-2 TGTGCCAGCAGCCCTAAACCGGGTCTCTCTGGAAACACCATATATTTT CASSPKPGLSGNTIYF
TRBJ2-3 TRBD2 - TRBV20-1 TGCAGTGCCATTAGCGGGAGGGGGGGCACAGATACGCAGTATTTT CSAISGRGGTDTQYF
TRBJ2-7 - many TRBV6-5 TGTGCCAGCAGTTTCGGCGGCAGGGTACACGAGCAGTACTTC CASSFGGRVHEQYF
TRBJ2-7 - many TRBV28 TGTGCCAGCCAACGGGGGGACAGCCCCTACGAGCAGTACTTC CASQRGDSPYEQYF
TRBJ2-1 - few TRBV20-1 TGCAGTGCTAGGCCTGGGGCGGATGCTAGTGAGCAGTTCTTC CSARPGADASEQFF
TRBJ1-5 - many TRBV28 TGTGCCAGCAGTTTGGAGAATCAGCCCCAGCATTTT CASSLENQPQHF
TRBJ2-1 TRBD2 many TRBV19 TGTGCCAGTAGGCCGGGACTAGCGGGGGGCTACAATGAGCAGTTCTTC CASRPGLAGGYNEQFF
TRBJ2-1 TRBD2 - TRBV20-1 TGCAGTGCTAGAGATCCCTTGACTAGCGGGGGGTACAATGAGCAGTTCTTC CSARDPLTSGGYNEQFF
TRBJ1-1 - few TRBV5-1 TGCGCCAGCAGTTGGGGAAGGGACACTGAAGCTTTCTTT CASSWGRDTEAFF
TRBJ2-3 - few TRBV7-2 TGTGCCAGCAGCTTAGCAGTAACAGATACGCAGTATTTT CASSLAVTDTQYF
TRBJ2-3 TRBD2 - TRBV6-5 TGTGCCAGCAGTTGGGAACTAGCGGGAAAAACAGATACGCAGTATTTT CASSWELAGKTDTQYF
TRBJ2-7 - many TRBV6-2/TRBV6-3 TGTGCCAGCACCAGAAAGATCTACGAGCAGTACTTC CASTRKIYEQYF